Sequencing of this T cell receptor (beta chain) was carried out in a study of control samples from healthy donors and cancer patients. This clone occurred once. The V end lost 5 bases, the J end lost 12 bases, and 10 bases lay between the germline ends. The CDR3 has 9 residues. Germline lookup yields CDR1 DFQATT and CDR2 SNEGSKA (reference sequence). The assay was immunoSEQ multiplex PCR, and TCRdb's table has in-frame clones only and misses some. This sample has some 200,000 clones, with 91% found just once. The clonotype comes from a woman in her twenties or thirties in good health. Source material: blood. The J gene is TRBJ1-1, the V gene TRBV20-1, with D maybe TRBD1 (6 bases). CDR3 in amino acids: CSADRRPFF. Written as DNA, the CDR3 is TGCAGTGCTGACAGGAGGCCTTTCTTT.